This T cell receptor beta chain was found in a study of T cell responses to AZD1222 COVID-19 vaccine. Overall study findings and caveats: Spike-wide vaccine-associated CD4 TCRs dominated at 160-218 and 743-854.

Trimming took 4 bases from V and 3 from J; bases not matched to a gene: 3. This CDR3 is 15 amino acids long. From germline, CDR1 is LGHDT and CDR2 YNNKEL (reference sequence). In regard to this clone: The antigen is unknown.

This table comes from immunoSEQ multiplex PCR, and its TCRdb copy is limited to in-frame clones, with some not included. The sample comprises some 150,000 clones, 85% to 95% of which are singletons, and less than 3.5% rests with the top ten. This material consisted of peripheral blood, taken on day 0 of MenACWY control vaccination. The receptor was derived from an adult in good health. The rearrangement joins TRBV3-1 (or the pseudogene TRBV3-2) to TRBJ2-3; 11 nucleotides line up with TRBD1. The CDR3 spells CASSRTGGETDTQYF. Written as DNA, the CDR3 is TGTGCCAGCAGCCGGACAGGGGGCGAGACAGATACGCAGTATTTT.